Described below is a single T cell receptor beta chain sequence and its context. Antigen specificity is unknown. This CDR3 spans 21 amino acids. The V and J ends lost 1 base and 2 bases, in that order; junction bases with no gene match: 13. The germline gives CDR1 GTSNPN, CDR2 SVGIG (reference sequence). The data were produced by immunoSEQ multiplex PCR, yet TCRdb's version contains in-frame clones alone and is incomplete. The repertoire holds roughly 97,000 clones, with 93% as singletons. The sample comes from a study of siplizumab effects on memory and regulatory T cells. Overall study findings and caveats: For siplizumab cultures, the suppressive function of their proliferating Tregs was not confirmed. Naive T cells looked more diverse than memory cells, and they looked like major contributors to the alloresponse. To unstimulated subsets, only a minor fraction of alloreactive clones could be mapped. With siplizumab, cumulative frequency of CD4+ memory-derived alloreactive sequences dropped significantly.

This TCR was recovered from a human donor in good health. This chain connects TRBV30 to TRBJ2-6, with 14 bases that match TRBD2. Sequenced sample: Tregs sorted from blood. CDR3: CAWSGYSPGTSGSPGANVLTF. The CDR3 nucleotides read TGTGCCTGGAGTGGTTACAGCCCGGGGACTAGCGGGAGTCCTGGGGCCAACGTCCTGACTTTC.